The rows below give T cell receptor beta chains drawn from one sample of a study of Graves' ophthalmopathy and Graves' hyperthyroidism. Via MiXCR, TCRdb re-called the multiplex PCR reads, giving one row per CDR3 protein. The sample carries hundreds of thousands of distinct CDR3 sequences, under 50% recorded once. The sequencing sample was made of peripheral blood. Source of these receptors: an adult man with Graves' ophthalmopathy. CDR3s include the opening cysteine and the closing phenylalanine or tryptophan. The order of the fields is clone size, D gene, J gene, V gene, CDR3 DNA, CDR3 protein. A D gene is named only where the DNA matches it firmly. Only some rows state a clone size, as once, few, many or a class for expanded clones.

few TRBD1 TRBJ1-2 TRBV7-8 TGTGCCAGCAGCTCGGAAGGACAGGGGGGCTATGGCTACACCTTC CASSSEGQGGYGYTF
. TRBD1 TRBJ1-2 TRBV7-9 TGTGCCAGCAGCTTAGTTGGGGGCACAGGGGGCTATGGCTACACCTTC CASSLVGGTGGYGYTF
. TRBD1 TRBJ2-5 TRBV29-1 TGCAGCGTTAAACAGGGGTTACAAGAGACCCAGTACTTC CSVKQGLQETQYF
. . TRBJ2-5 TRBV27 TGTGCCAGCAGTTTAGAGTGGGGGGGCCGGCTCGAGACCCAGTACTTC CASSLEWGGRLETQYF
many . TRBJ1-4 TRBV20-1 TGCAGTGCGGAGGGACCTCGGGAACTGTTTTTT CSAEGPRELFF
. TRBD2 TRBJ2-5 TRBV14 TGTGCCAGCGTTGTAGCGGGAGGAGCGGAGACCCAGTACTTC CASVVAGGAETQYF
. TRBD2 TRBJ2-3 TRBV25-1 TGTGCCAGCAGCCAAGAGCGGGGACCTGGTTGGTTTTCAGATACGCAGTATTTT CASSQERGPGWFSDTQYF
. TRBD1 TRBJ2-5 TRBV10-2 TGCGCCAGCAGGATGGACAGGGGACAGACCCAGTACTTC CASRMDRGQTQYF
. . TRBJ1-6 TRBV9 TGTGCCAGCAGCGCCAGTTTCGACGGGACCAATTCACCCCTCCACTTT CASSASFDGTNSPLHF
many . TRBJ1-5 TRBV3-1 TGTGCCAGCAGCCAAGGGGTCGAGGGAGTGCCCCAGCATTTT CASSQGVEGVPQHF
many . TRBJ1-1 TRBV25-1 TGTGCCAGCAGTGAATTGGCCGCCGGGCAAGCTTTCTTT CASSELAAGQAFF
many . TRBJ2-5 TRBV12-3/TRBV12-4 TGTGCCAGCAGCTCCTACCAAGAGACCCAGTACTTC CASSSYQETQYF
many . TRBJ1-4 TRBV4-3 TGCGCCAGCAGCCAAGAACCGGGATCAAAACTGTTTTTT CASSQEPGSKLFF
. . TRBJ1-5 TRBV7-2 TGTGCCTGGAGTCCAGGGCCGGGCAATCAGCCCCAGCATTTT CAWSPGPGNQPQHF
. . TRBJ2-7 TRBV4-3 TGCGCCAGCAAGCAAGGTCTCTCGGGTTACGAGCAGTACTTC CASKQGLSGYEQYF
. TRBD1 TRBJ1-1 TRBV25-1 TGTGCCAGCAGTGATTCCTGGGACAGAGGTCCTGAAGCTTTCTTT CASSDSWDRGPEAFF
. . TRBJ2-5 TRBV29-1 TGCAGCGTTGAAGGCCAAAGCACAGATACGCAGTACTTC CSVEGQSTDTQYF
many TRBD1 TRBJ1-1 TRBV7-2 TGTGCCAGCAGTCAAACAGGGGGCGCGGACGAAGCTTTCTTT CASSQTGGADEAFF
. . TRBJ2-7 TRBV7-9 TGTGCCAGCAGCGTCCCGGTAGGAGAGGAGCAGTACTTC CASSVPVGEEQYF
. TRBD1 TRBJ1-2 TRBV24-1 TGTGCCACCAGGAGACAGGGGTCAGTGAGCTACACCTTC CATRRQGSVSYTF
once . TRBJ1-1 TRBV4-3 TGCGCCAGCAGCCAAGATATGTCACAGACTGAAGCTTTCTTT CASSQDMSQTEAFF
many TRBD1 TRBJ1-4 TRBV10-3 TGTGCCAGCAGTTACGTGGGACAGGTCACAACTAATGAAAAACTGTTTTTT CASSYVGQVTTNEKLFF
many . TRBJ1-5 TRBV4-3 TGCGCCAGCAGCCAAGATGTGGCTCAGCCCCAGCATTTT CASSQDVAQPQHF
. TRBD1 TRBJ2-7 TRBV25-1 TGTGCCTGGAAGGGGGCCGGGTCCTACGAGCAGTACTTC CAWKGAGSYEQYF
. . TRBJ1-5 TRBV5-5 TGTGCCAGCAGCGTTCGGGACACGAATCAGCCCCAGCATTTT CASSVRDTNQPQHF
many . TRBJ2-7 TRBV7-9 TGTGCCAGCAGCCCGCCGGGGTTTGATGACGAGCAGTACTTC CASSPPGFDDEQYF
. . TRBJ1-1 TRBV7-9 TGTGCCAGCAGCTTCCCAAAGGTGACTGGAGCTTTCTTT CASSFPKVTGAFF
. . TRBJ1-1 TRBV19 TGTGCCAGTAGGCACAACTACGAGCACACTGAAGCTTTCTTT CASRHNYEHTEAFF
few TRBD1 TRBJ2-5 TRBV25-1 TGTGCCAGCAGTCTACCGGGACAGGTATACAATGAGCAGTACTTC CASSLPGQVYNEQYF
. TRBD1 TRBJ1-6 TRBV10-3 TGTGCCATCAGGACAGGGGGCTTTGATTCACCCCTCCACTTT CAIRTGGFDSPLHF
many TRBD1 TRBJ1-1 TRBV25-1 TGTGCCAGCAGTTACTTCACAGGGGGGACTGAAGCTTTCTTT CASSYFTGGTEAFF
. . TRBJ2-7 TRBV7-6 TGTGCCAGCAGTTCTCGGGCAGGGCCCTACGAGCAGTACTTC CASSSRAGPYEQYF
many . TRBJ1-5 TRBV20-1 TGCAGTGCTACTACCTCAGGAGGGGAGGAAAGTCAGCCCCAGCATTTT CSATTSGGEESQPQHF
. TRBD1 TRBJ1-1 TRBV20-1 TGCAGTGCTGGCGGGCAGGGGGCGCAAGCTTTCTTT CSAGGQGAQAFF
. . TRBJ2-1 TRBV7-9 TGTGCCAGCAGCTTAGGTGGCAGTTTCTACAATGAGCAGTTCTTC CASSLGGSFYNEQFF
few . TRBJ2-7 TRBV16 TGTGCCAGCAGCCAATCGGGTGGAGGCGACGAGCAGTACTTC CASSQSGGGDEQYF
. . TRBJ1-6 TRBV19 TGTGCCAGTAGTATAGTTGTGGGGGCGCCGGACTCACCCCTCCACTTT CASSIVVGAPDSPLHF
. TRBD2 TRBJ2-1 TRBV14 TGTGCCAGCAGCCAGGGACTAGCGTACAATGAGCAGTTCTTC CASSQGLAYNEQFF
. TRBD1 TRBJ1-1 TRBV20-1 TGCAGTGCTGCTAGCGGGAGTGGACAGGACAATGAAGCTTTCTTT CSAASGSGQDNEAFF
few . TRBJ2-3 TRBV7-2 TGTGCCAGCAGCCAAGCAGGGGATACGCAGTATTTT CASSQAGDTQYF
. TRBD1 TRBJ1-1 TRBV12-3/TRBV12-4 TGTGCCATCTCAACAGGGGGGGCTGAAGCTTTCTTT CAISTGGAEAFF
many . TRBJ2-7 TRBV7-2 TGTGCCAGCAGCTCAACAGCCTTGGCTATTCTGAACGAGCAGTACTTC CASSSTALAILNEQYF
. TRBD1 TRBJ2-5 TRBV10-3 TGTGCCAGCAGTGTCCGGGACAGGTCTCAATCGACGTACTTC CASSVRDRSQSTYF
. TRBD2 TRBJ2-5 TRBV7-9 TGTGCCAGCAGCTTCCTAGCGGGAGTGGAGGAGACCCGGTACTTC CASSFLAGVEETRYF
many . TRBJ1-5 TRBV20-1 TGCAGTGCTAGACGCCAAGTCCCGGGACAAAAGTCTGGCAGCAATCAGCCCCAGCATTTT CSARRQVPGQKSGSNQPQHF
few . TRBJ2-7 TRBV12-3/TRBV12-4 TGTGCCAGCAGTTTATCGGAGGCAGAACTAAGCTACGAGCAGTACTTC CASSLSEAELSYEQYF
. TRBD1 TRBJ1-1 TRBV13 TGTGCCAGCAGCTCGGGGACAGGGCCTTTCTTT CASSSGTGPFF
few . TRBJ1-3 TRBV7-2 TGTGCCAGCGGTTGGGTAGGGGCCCGTACCCCTGGAAACACCATATATTTT CASGWVGARTPGNTIYF
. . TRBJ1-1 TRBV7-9 TGTGCCAGCTCACCAATGGGGATGAACACTGAAGCTTTCTTT CASSPMGMNTEAFF
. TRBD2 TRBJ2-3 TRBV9 TGTGCCAGCAGCGCAAACCCGGGACTACCCCGGGATACGCAGTATTTT CASSANPGLPRDTQYF
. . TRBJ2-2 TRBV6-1 TGTGCCAGCAGAATGGAGGGCAGGGGGGCCGGGGAGCTGTTTTTT CASRMEGRGAGELFF
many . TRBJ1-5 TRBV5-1 TGCGCCAGCAGCTTGTCGGCAGACTCTAATCAGCCCCAGCATTTT CASSLSADSNQPQHF
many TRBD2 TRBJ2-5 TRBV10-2 TGCGCCAGCAGTGATAGCCCTAGCGGAGTACAAGAGACCCAGTACTTC CASSDSPSGVQETQYF
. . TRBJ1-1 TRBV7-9 TGTGCCAGCAGTTACTCGGGAGGTCAGGACACTGAAGCTTTCTTT CASSYSGGQDTEAFF
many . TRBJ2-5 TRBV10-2 TGCGCCAGCTCGGAAGCGGGCCTGCAAGAGACCCAGTACTTC CASSEAGLQETQYF